These 2 T cell receptor beta chains share one sample of origin, sequenced in a study of blood T cell repertoires in COVID-19. Produced via immunoSEQ multiplex PCR; TCRdb's table is partial and in-frame only. This table has more than 50,000 clones, 75% to 95% appearing once. Material for sequencing was peripheral blood. These receptors were collected from a human donor with active COVID-19. The donor label of this sample is uncertain.

CDR3 protein: CASSFLRGANVLTF. The CDR3 bases are TGTGCCAGCAGCTTCCTCCGGGGGGCCAACGTCCTGACTTTC. The chain has TRBV6-2 or TRBV6-3 and TRBJ2-6, with D hard to call. The V end lost 6 bases, the J end lost 4 bases, and 10 bases lay between the germline ends. Germline V CDR1 and CDR2: MNHEY, SVGEGT. The CDR3 is 14 residues long.

J is TRBJ2-7 and V is TRBV7-9; weak D call: TRBD1 (5 bases). CDR1 is SEHNR, CDR2 FQNEAQ, per germline (reference sequence). The CDR3 contains 13 residues. Trimming removed 2 bases at V and 3 bases at J, with 8 bases between. CDR3 loop: CASSLSQGYEQYF. In DNA form, the CDR3 reads TGTGCCAGCAGCTTAAGTCAGGGCTACGAGCAGTACTTC.